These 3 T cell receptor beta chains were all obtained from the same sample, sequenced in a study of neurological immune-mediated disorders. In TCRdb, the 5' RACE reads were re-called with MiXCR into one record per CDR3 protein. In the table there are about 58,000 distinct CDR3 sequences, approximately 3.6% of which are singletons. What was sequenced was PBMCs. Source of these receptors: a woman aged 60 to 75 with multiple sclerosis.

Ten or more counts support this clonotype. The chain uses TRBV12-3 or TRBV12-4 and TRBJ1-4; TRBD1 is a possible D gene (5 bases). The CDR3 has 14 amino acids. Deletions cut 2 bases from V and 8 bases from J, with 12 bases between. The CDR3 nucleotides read TGTGCCAGCAGTTTACGGTCGGGGGACGAAAAACTGTTTTTT. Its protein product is CASSLRSGDEKLFF.

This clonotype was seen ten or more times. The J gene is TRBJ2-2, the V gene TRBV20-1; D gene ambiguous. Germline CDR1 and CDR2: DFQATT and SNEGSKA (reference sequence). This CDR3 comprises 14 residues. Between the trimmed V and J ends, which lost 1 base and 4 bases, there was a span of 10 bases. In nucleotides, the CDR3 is TGCAGTGCTAGAGGGCCCTTTTTCACCGGGGAGCTGTTTTTT. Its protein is CSARGPFFTGELFF.

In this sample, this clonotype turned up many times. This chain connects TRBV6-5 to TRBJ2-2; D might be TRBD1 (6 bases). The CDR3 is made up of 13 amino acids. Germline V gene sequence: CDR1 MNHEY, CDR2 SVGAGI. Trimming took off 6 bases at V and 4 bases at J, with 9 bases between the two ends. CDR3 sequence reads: CASRKQGTGELFF. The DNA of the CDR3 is TGTGCCAGCAGAAAACAGGGCACCGGGGAGCTGTTTTTT.